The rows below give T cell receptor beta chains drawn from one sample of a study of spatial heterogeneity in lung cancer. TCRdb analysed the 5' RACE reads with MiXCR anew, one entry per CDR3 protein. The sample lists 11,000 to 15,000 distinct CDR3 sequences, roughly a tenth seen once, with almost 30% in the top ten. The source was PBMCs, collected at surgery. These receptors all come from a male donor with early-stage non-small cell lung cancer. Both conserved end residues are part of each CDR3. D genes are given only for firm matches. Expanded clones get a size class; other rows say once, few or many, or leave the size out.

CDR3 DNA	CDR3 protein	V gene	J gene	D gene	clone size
TGTGCCAGTAGTCATCTAGGTTCGGAGACCCAGTACTTC	CASSHLGSETQYF	TRBV19	TRBJ2-5	NA	many
TGTGCCAGCAGTTCCCCGGGACACCCCACAGATACGCAGTATTTT	CASSSPGHPTDTQYF	TRBV28	TRBJ2-3	NA	medium-sized
TGTGCCAGCAGCCCCAGTCCGCCGGTGAACACTGAAGCTTTCTTT	CASSPSPPVNTEAFF	TRBV12-3/TRBV12-4	TRBJ1-1	NA	many
TGCGCCAGCAGTACACATCCCGGGACGCTGGGGAACGAGCAGTACTTC	CASSTHPGTLGNEQYF	TRBV4-1	TRBJ2-7	NA	medium-sized
TGTGCCAGCAGGGGGGCCCGGTGGCGGGAGGACACAGATACGCAGTATTTT	CASRGARWREDTDTQYF	TRBV28	TRBJ2-3	TRBD2	many
TGTGCCTGGAGCCAGTCCTACGAGCAGTACTTC	CAWSQSYEQYF	TRBV30	TRBJ2-7	NA	many
TGTGCCAGCAGTTCTAGAGCGGTCAGCTCCTACAATGAGCAGTTCTTC	CASSSRAVSSYNEQFF	TRBV6-2/TRBV6-3	TRBJ2-1	NA	NA
TGCAGCGTTGAAGATCGCGGTGCGGAGCAAGAGACCCAGTACTTC	CSVEDRGAEQETQYF	TRBV29-1	TRBJ2-5	NA	many
TGTGCCTGGAGTTGGGCTAGCGGACTGTACAATGAGCAGTTCTTC	CAWSWASGLYNEQFF	TRBV30	TRBJ2-1	TRBD2	NA
TGTGCCAGCAGGCGAAACAACCTAGCGGGCAGCTCCTACGAGCAGTACTTC	CASRRNNLAGSSYEQYF	TRBV4-2	TRBJ2-7	TRBD2	many
TGCAGCGTTGTTGGTGGAGAGACCCAGTACTTC	CSVVGGETQYF	TRBV29-1	TRBJ2-5	NA	many
TGCAGCGTTGTGAATCACCTAGGGGACACTGAAGCTTTCTTT	CSVVNHLGDTEAFF	TRBV29-1	TRBJ1-1	NA	many
TGTGCCTGGAGTCACGGACCCCCTGATACGCAGTATTTT	CAWSHGPPDTQYF	TRBV30	TRBJ2-3	NA	many
TGTGCCAGCAGCTCCGGGACAGGAGCCTACAATGAGCAGTTCTTC	CASSSGTGAYNEQFF	TRBV7-9	TRBJ2-1	TRBD1	many
TGTGCCAGCAGACCCGAGGGAGGGATGGGTGAGCAGTTCTTC	CASRPEGGMGEQFF	TRBV6-4	TRBJ2-1	TRBD2	many
TGTGCTAGTACGGGTGAGTGGGCTGAAGCTTTCTTT	CASTGEWAEAFF	TRBV12-5	TRBJ1-1	NA	many
TGCAGCGTTGAAAACGCTCCCACAGATACGCAGTATTTT	CSVENAPTDTQYF	TRBV29-1	TRBJ2-3	NA	NA
TGCAGTGCGATGCAGGGACTAGCGACAACTAGCACAGATACGCAGTATTTT	CSAMQGLATTSTDTQYF	TRBV20-1	TRBJ2-3	TRBD2	NA
TGTGCCAGCAGGCAACAGGGGCCGGGCAACACTGAAGCTTTCTTT	CASRQQGPGNTEAFF	TRBV6-1	TRBJ1-1	TRBD1	many
TGTGCCAGTAGTCTTACCTTTAATGAAAAACTGTTTTTT	CASSLTFNEKLFF	TRBV19	TRBJ1-4	NA	many
TGTGCCACCAAATTGGACGGATCAGATACGCAGTATTTT	CATKLDGSDTQYF	TRBV24-1	TRBJ2-3	NA	few
TGTGCCAGCGAAAACCAGGGATTAGATACGCAGTATTTT	CASENQGLDTQYF	TRBV25-1	TRBJ2-3	NA	many
TGTGCCAGCAGTTACGGGGGCTATCAGCCCCAGCATTTT	CASSYGGYQPQHF	TRBV6-2/TRBV6-3	TRBJ1-5	NA	many
TGCGCCAGCAGCCCGTTGGGACAGGGTACCTACAATGAGCAGTTCTTC	CASSPLGQGTYNEQFF	TRBV5-1	TRBJ2-1	TRBD1	many
TGCGCCAGCAGGGGTTCATTCCAATCCTACGAGCAGTACTTC	CASRGSFQSYEQYF	TRBV5-1	TRBJ2-7	NA	many
TGTGCCAGCAGCTCCTCCGGGACAGGGTTGTACGAGCAGTACTTC	CASSSSGTGLYEQYF	TRBV5-4	TRBJ2-7	TRBD1	many
TGTGCCAGCAGCGCGAACCCCGGGACCCACTTGATTAGCGATGAGCAGTTCTTC	CASSANPGTHLISDEQFF	TRBV11-3	TRBJ2-1	NA	many
TGCAGTGCTGAACTCGGACTAGCGGGAGCAGATACGCAGTATTTT	CSAELGLAGADTQYF	TRBV20-1	TRBJ2-3	TRBD2	many
TGTGCCAGCAGTTACGGACAGGGTCACACCGGGGAGCTGTTTTTT	CASSYGQGHTGELFF	TRBV27	TRBJ2-2	TRBD1	many
TGTGCCGGAAGACAGGGACAGAAGAACACTGAAGCTTTCTTT	CAGRQGQKNTEAFF	TRBV7-9	TRBJ1-1	TRBD1	few
TGTGCCAGCAGCCATGTTAGGACAGGGACACCCGGTGGCTACACCTTC	CASSHVRTGTPGGYTF	TRBV3-1	TRBJ1-2	TRBD1	many
TGTGCCAGCAGTTTCCAGAACTACGAGCAGTACTTC	CASSFQNYEQYF	TRBV28	TRBJ2-7	NA	many
TGTGCCAGCAGTCGCGGGAGGCAAGAGACCCAGTACTTC	CASSRGRQETQYF	TRBV2	TRBJ2-5	TRBD2	many
TGTGCCAGCAGCCCTGAACCGGGACTAGCGGGGGGATACAATGAGCAGTTCTTC	CASSPEPGLAGGYNEQFF	TRBV7-3	TRBJ2-1	TRBD2	many
TGTGCCAGCAGCCGACTAGCCAGATACAATGAGCAGTTCTTC	CASSRLARYNEQFF	TRBV28	TRBJ2-1	TRBD2	NA